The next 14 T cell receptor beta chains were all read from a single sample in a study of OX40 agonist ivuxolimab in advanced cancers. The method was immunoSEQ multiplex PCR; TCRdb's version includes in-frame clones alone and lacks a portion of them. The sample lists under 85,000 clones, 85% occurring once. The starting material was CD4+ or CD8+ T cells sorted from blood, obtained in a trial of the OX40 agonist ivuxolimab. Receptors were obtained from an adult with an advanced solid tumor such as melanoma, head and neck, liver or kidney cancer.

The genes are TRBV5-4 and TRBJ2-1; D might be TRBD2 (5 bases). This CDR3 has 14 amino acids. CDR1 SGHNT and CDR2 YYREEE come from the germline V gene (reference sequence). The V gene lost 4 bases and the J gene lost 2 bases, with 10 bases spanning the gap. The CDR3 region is CASSLGLTYNEQFF. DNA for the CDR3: TGTGCCAGCAGCCTCGGACTGACCTACAATGAGCAGTTCTTC.

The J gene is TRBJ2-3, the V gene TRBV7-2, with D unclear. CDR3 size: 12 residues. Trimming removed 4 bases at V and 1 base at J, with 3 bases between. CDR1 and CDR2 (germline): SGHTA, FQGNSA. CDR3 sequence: CASSSRTDTQYF. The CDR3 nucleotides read TGTGCCAGCAGCTCCCGCACAGATACGCAGTATTTT. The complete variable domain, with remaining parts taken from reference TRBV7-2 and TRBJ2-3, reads GAGVSQSPSNKVTEKGKDVELRCDPISGHTALYWYRQSLGQGLEFLIYFQGNSAPDKSGLPSDRFSAERTGGSVSTLTIQRTQQEDSAVYLCASSSRTDTQYFGPGTRLTVL.

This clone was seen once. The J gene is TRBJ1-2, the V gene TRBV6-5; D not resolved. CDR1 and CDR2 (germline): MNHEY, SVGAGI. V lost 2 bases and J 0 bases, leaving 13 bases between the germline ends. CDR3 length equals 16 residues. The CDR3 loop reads CASSYGVGRSNYGYTF. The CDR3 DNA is TGTGCCAGCAGTTACGGGGTGGGCAGGTCTAACTATGGCTACACCTTC.

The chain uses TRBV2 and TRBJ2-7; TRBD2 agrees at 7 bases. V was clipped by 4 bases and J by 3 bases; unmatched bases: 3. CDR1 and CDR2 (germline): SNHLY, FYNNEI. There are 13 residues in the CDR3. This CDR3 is CASSAGGGYEQYF. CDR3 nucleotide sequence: TGTGCCAGCAGTGCGGGCGGGGGCTACGAGCAGTACTTC.

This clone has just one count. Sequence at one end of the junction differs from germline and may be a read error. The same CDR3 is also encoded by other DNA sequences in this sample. DNA for the CDR3: TGTGCCAGCGGATCGACGGGGGGCTCTGGAAATACCATATATTTT. Protein product: CASGSTGGSGNTIYF. The chain links TRBV9 to TRBJ1-3; D is possibly TRBD1 (6 bases). The CDR3 sequence is 15 residues long. Germline V CDR1 and CDR2: SGDLS, YYNGEE.

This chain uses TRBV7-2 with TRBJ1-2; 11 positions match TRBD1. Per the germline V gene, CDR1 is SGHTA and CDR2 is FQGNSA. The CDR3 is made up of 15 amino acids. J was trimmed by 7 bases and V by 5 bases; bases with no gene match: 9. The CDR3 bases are TGTGCCAGCAGCATTGGACAGGGGGCGTTAAGTGGCTACACCTTC. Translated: CASSIGQGALSGYTF.

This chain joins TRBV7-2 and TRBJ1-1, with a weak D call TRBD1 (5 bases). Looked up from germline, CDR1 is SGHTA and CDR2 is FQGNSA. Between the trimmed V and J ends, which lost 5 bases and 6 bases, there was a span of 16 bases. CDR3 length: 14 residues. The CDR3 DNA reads TGTGCCAGCAGCCCGGGCCGAGGGGTCCCTGAAGCTTTCTTT. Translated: CASSPGRGVPEAFF.

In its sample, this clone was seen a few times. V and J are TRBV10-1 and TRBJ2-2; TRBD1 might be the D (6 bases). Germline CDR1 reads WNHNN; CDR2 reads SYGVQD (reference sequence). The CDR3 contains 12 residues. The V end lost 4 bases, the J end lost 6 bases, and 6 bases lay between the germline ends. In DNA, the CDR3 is TGCGCCAGCAGTGGGGGGCCCGGGGAGCTGTTTTTT. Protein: CASSGGPGELFF.

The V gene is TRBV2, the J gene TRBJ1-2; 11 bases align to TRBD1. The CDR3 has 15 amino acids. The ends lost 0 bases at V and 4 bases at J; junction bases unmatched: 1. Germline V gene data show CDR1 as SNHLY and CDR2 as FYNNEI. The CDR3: CASSEAGQGGYGYTF. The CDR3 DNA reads TGTGCCAGCAGTGAAGCGGGACAGGGGGGCTATGGCTACACCTTC. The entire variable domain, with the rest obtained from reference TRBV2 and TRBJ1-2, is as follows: EPEVTQTPSHQVTQMGQEVILRCVPISNHLYFYWYRQILGQKVEFLVSFYNNEISEKSEIFDDQFSVERPDGSNFTLKIRSTKLEDSAMYFCASSEAGQGGYGYTFGSGTRLTVV.

The CDR3 here is CSVEGTTPPDTQYF. The CDR3 bases are TGCAGCGTTGAGGGCACAACGCCCCCAGATACGCAGTATTTT. V and J are TRBV29-1 and TRBJ2-3; D is unresolved. CDR1 and CDR2 (germline): SQVTM, ANQGSEA. This CDR3 spans 14 amino acids. Trimming removed 3 bases at V and 4 bases at J, with 14 bases between.

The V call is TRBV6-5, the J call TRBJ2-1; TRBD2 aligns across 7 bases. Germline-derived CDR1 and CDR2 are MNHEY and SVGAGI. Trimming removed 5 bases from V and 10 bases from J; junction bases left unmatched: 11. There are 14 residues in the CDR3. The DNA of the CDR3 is TGTGCCAGCAGTCCTGGACTAGTGTCCACCGAGCAGTTCTTC. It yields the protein CASSPGLVSTEQFF.

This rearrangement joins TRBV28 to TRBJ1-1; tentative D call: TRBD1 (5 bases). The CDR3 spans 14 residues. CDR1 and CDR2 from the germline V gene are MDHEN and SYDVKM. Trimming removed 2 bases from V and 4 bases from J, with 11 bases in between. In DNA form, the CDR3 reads TGTGCCAGCAGTTTAATCGGGGGAGGCACTGAAGCTTTCTTT. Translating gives CASSLIGGGTEAFF.

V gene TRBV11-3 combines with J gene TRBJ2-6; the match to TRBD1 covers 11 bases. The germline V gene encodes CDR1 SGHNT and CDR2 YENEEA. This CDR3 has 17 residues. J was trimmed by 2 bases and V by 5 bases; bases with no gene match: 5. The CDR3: CASSGQGAQAGANVLTF. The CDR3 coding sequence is TGTGCCAGCAGCGGACAGGGGGCGCAAGCTGGGGCCAACGTCCTGACTTTC.

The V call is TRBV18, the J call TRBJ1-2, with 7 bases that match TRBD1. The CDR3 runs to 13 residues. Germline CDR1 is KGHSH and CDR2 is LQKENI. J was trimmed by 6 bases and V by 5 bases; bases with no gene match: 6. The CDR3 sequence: CASSTGAWNGYTF. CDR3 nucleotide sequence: TGTGCCAGCTCAACAGGGGCTTGGAATGGCTACACCTTC.